These T cell receptor beta chains were read from a single sample in a study of blood T cells in healthy people across ages. TCRdb reprocessed the 5' RACE reads via MiXCR and lists one record per CDR3 protein. The profile shows about 810,000 distinct CDR3 sequences, roughly 35% of them singletons. Sample: blood. These receptor sequences come from a man aged 18 to 30 in good health. Both conserved end residues are part of each CDR3. The order of the fields is CDR3 protein, CDR3 DNA, J gene, clone size, D gene, V gene. The D gene is left open where the match is weak. Rows may omit the clone size; those that give it use once, few, many or a size class.

CSALLAGGGAQYF | TGCAGTGCCTTATTAGCGGGGGGCGGTGCCCAGTACTTC | TRBJ2-7 | few | TRBD2 | TRBV20-1
CASSLVGAGQPQHF | TGTGCCAGCAGCTTAGTCGGGGCTGGTCAGCCCCAGCATTTT | TRBJ1-5 | . | . | TRBV7-2
CASSQDWDSGINSGNTIYF | TGCGCCAGCAGCCAAGATTGGGACTCTGGAATCAACTCTGGAAACACCATATATTTT | TRBJ1-3 | many | . | TRBV4-3
CSARKGPQETQYF | TGCAGTGCTAGAAAAGGGCCCCAAGAGACCCAGTACTTC | TRBJ2-5 | . | . | TRBV20-1
CSARDFTGYNTEAFF | TGCAGTGCTAGAGATTTTACGGGTTACAACACTGAAGCTTTCTTT | TRBJ1-1 | . | . | TRBV20-1
CSAHLSPTGRGSYNEQYF | TGCAGTGCGCATCTTTCTCCGACCGGACGGGGGTCCTACAATGAGCAGTACTTC | TRBJ2-5 | . | . | TRBV20-1
CACSFLAGGYNEQYF | TGTGCCTGCAGCTTCTTAGCGGGGGGTTACAATGAGCAGTACTTC | TRBJ2-7 | . | TRBD2 | TRBV7-9
CASSPLGDLIGELFF | TGTGCCAGCAGCCCTCTAGGGGACTTAATCGGGGAGCTGTTTTTT | TRBJ2-2 | few | . | TRBV13
CASSPAALQETQYF | TGTGCCAGCTCACCGGCCGCTCTCCAAGAGACCCAGTACTTC | TRBJ2-5 | few | . | TRBV18
CASSAIQGNYGYTF | TGTGCCAGCAGCGCTATTCAGGGGAACTATGGCTACACCTTC | TRBJ1-2 | few | . | TRBV9
CASSLAWDRVWGYTF | TGTGCCAGCAGTTTAGCCTGGGACAGGGTCTGGGGCTACACCTTC | TRBJ1-2 | . | TRBD1 | TRBV12-3/TRBV12-4
CASTGRQGANQPQHF | TGTGCCAGCACGGGTCGACAGGGGGCCAATCAGCCCCAGCATTTT | TRBJ1-5 | . | TRBD1 | TRBV6-6
CASSLERYEQYF | TGCGCCAGCAGCCTCGAAAGGTACGAGCAGTACTTC | TRBJ2-7 | many | . | TRBV5-1
CASSQDGYGNTF | TGTGCCAGCAGCCAAGACGGATATGGCAACACCTTC | TRBJ1-2 | . | . | TRBV7-2
CASSQQRDRDGYTF | TGTGCCAGCAGCCAACAGCGGGACAGAGATGGCTACACCTTC | TRBJ1-2 | . | TRBD1 | TRBV14
CASSLRPGPDTQYF | TGTGCCAGCAGTTTAAGACCGGGACCAGATACGCAGTATTTT | TRBJ2-3 | once | . | TRBV12-3/TRBV12-4
CSASRTGSDEQYF | TGCAGTGCTTCCCGGACAGGGAGTGACGAGCAGTACTTC | TRBJ2-7 | . | TRBD1 | TRBV20-1
CAWSQGGNEKLFF | TGTGCCTGGAGCCAGGGTGGTAATGAAAAACTGTTTTTT | TRBJ1-4 | once | . | TRBV30
CSARTGVEEKLFF | TGCAGTGCTAGGACAGGGGTTGAGGAAAAACTGTTTTTT | TRBJ1-4 | . | TRBD1 | TRBV20-1
CASSSGHLIDTQYF | TGTGCCAGCAGTTCGGGACACCTCATAGATACGCAGTATTTT | TRBJ2-3 | few | . | TRBV27
CASSHSDGSYEQYF | TGTGCCAGCAGTCACTCGGACGGCTCCTACGAGCAGTACTTC | TRBJ2-7 | . | . | TRBV12-3/TRBV12-4
CASSLHRTNFGYTF | TGCGCCAGCAGCTTGCACAGGACCAACTTTGGCTACACCTTC | TRBJ1-2 | . | . | TRBV5-1
CASSPQTSSYEQYF | TGTGCCAGCAGCCCGCAGACCTCTTCCTACGAGCAGTACTTC | TRBJ2-7 | many | . | TRBV7-2
CASSSNSAFENEKLFF | TGTGCCAGCAGTTCCAACTCTGCGTTTGAAAATGAAAAACTGTTTTTT | TRBJ1-4 | . | . | TRBV4-2
CASSAGGSTDTQYF | TGTGCCAGCAGCGCTGGCGGGAGCACAGATACGCAGTATTTT | TRBJ2-3 | many | . | TRBV7-2
CSAGGAGNTIYF | TGCAGCGCCGGGGGGGCTGGAAACACCATATATTTT | TRBJ1-3 | few | . | TRBV29-1
CASSPPGHQRSTEAFF | TGCGCCAGCAGCCCCCCGGGACACCAACGAAGTACTGAAGCTTTCTTT | TRBJ1-1 | few | . | TRBV5-1
CASSLAGPSSYEQYF | TGTGCCAGCAGCTTAGCTGGGCCGAGCTCCTACGAGCAGTACTTC | TRBJ2-7 | . | . | TRBV7-8
CASSLYPLPPYEQYF | TGTGCCAGCAGCTTATATCCATTACCACCTTACGAGCAGTACTTC | TRBJ2-7 | many | . | TRBV7-3
CASSFPSGLGNTEAFF | TGTGCCAGCAGCTTTCCGTCGGGGCTTGGGAACACTGAAGCTTTCTTT | TRBJ1-1 | few | . | TRBV7-6
CSVGVSYGYTF | TGCAGCGTTGGAGTGAGCTATGGCTACACCTTC | TRBJ1-2 | . | . | TRBV29-1
CSARETNYNEQFF | TGCAGTGCTAGAGAAACTAACTACAATGAGCAGTTCTTC | TRBJ2-1 | . | . | TRBV20-1
CASSPGPSSNPPQHF | TGCGCCAGCAGCCCGGGCCCGAGTAGCAATCCGCCCCAGCATTTT | TRBJ1-5 | . | . | TRBV5-1
CASSPPDRGHDNEQFF | TGTGCCAGCAGCCCACCCGACAGGGGGCACGACAATGAGCAGTTCTTC | TRBJ2-1 | . | TRBD1 | TRBV7-9
CASVGVRNQPQHF | TGTGCCAGCGTAGGGGTGAGAAATCAGCCCCAGCATTTT | TRBJ1-5 | few | . | TRBV2
CASSQGQGAYGANVLTF | TGTGCCAGCAGCCAAGGACAGGGGGCGTATGGGGCCAACGTCCTGACTTTC | TRBJ2-6 | few | TRBD1 | TRBV4-2
CSARDLSGGTDEQYF | TGCAGTGCTAGAGATCTCAGCGGGGGTACGGATGAGCAGTACTTC | TRBJ2-5 | . | TRBD2 | TRBV20-1
CSAPGQGLNEQYF | TGCAGTGCCCCAGGACAGGGGCTGAATGAGCAGTACTTC | TRBJ2-7 | once | TRBD1 | TRBV20-1
CASSIRTGEGYTF | TGTGCCAGCAGCATCCGGACAGGGGAAGGCTACACCTTC | TRBJ1-2 | . | TRBD1 | TRBV6-6
CASSLDVTAEGETQYF | TGTGCCAGCAGCTTAGATGTGACGGCCGAGGGAGAGACCCAGTACTTC | TRBJ2-5 | few | . | TRBV11-2
CASLPGAGANVLTF | TGTGCCAGTTTACCAGGGGCCGGGGCCAACGTCCTGACTTTC | TRBJ2-6 | . | . | TRBV2
CASSLSADIGYHNEQFF | TGTGCCAGCAGTTTATCGGCGGATATAGGGTACCACAATGAGCAGTTCTTC | TRBJ2-1 | . | . | TRBV27
CSVDRTADYNEQFF | TGCAGCGTTGATAGGACAGCCGACTACAATGAGCAGTTCTTC | TRBJ2-1 | many | . | TRBV29-1
CASSISDLSRWNEQFF | TGTGCCAGCAGTATATCGGACCTCTCTCGATGGAATGAGCAGTTCTTC | TRBJ2-1 | few | . | TRBV27